These 13 T cell receptor beta chains originate from one sample sequenced in a study of CD8 T cells in Susac syndrome. Random-hexamer reverse transcription was applied to about 0.5 to 1 ug RNA. TCRdb re-analysed the immunoSEQ multiplex PCR reads in MiXCR, keeping a single row per CDR3 protein. The sample lists about 200,000 distinct CDR3 sequences, 85% to 95% seen once, with roughly 0.1% in the top ten. The specimen was CD4+ T cells from PBMCs. Source of these receptors: a human donor in good health.

J is TRBJ2-3 and V is TRBV5-1; D could derive from TRBD1 or TRBD2 (6 bases each). This CDR3 has 15 amino acids. The V end was cut by 4 bases, the J end by 6 bases, with 18 bases between. Looked up from germline, CDR1 is SGHRS and CDR2 is YFSETQ. CDR3 residues: CASSLEDSGGDTQYF. DNA for the CDR3: TGCGCCAGCAGCCTGGAAGACTCCGGGGGCGATACGCAGTATTTT.

The chain joins TRBV29-1 to TRBJ2-7, with unresolved D. Trimming stripped 8 bases from V and 1 base from J, with 15 bases between. In germline, CDR1 is SQVTM, CDR2 ANQGSEA. The CDR3 has 13 residues. Here the CDR3 reads CSTPGEGSYEQYF. In DNA, the CDR3 is TGCAGCACCCCAGGAGAAGGTTCCTACGAGCAGTACTTC.

The chain couples TRBV6-2 or TRBV6-3 to TRBJ2-7, with 8 positions matching TRBD1. The V segment lost 2 bases and the J segment 4 bases; nucleotides outside the gene matches: 4. Germline CDR1 MNHEY, CDR2 SVGEGT. The CDR3 is made up of 14 amino acids. CDR3 loop: CASSYGTGPYEQYF. Written as DNA, the CDR3 is TGTGCCAGCAGTTACGGGACAGGCCCATACGAGCAGTACTTC.

The chain uses TRBV7-2 and TRBJ2-1; a weak D match, TRBD2 (5 bases). V was clipped by 5 bases and J by 6 bases, with 17 bases between them. The CDR3 extends over 15 amino acids. The germline gives CDR1 SGHTA, CDR2 FQGNSA. As DNA, the CDR3 is TGTGCCAGCAGCCCCCGGATTGCGGGCAGCAATGAGCAGTTCTTC. Protein sequence: CASSPRIAGSNEQFF.

The J gene is TRBJ1-1, the V gene TRBV5-1; 8 nucleotides line up with TRBD1. The J segment lost 10 bases and the V segment lost 2 bases, leaving 13 bases of the junction unmatched. The CDR3 extends over 15 amino acids. Germline-derived CDR1 and CDR2 are SGHRS and YFSETQ. This chain's CDR3 is CASSFADREEVGAFF. In DNA, the CDR3 is TGCGCCAGCAGCTTTGCGGACAGGGAGGAGGTAGGAGCTTTCTTT.

The chain couples TRBV6-5 to TRBJ1-1; D is possibly TRBD1 (5 bases). Trimming stripped 4 bases from V and 3 bases from J, with 9 bases between. The CDR3 has 13 amino acids. Germline loops: CDR1 MNHEY, CDR2 SVGAGI. The CDR3 sequence: CASSSSGYTEAFF. The CDR3 bases are TGTGCCAGCAGTTCCTCAGGGTACACTGAAGCTTTCTTT.

The chain couples TRBV9 to TRBJ2-5; 8 positions agree with TRBD2. The ends lost 2 bases at V and 5 bases at J; junction bases unmatched: 14. The CDR3 has 17 amino acids. Germline CDR1 SGDLS, CDR2 YYNGEE. CDR3 DNA: TGTGCCAGCAGCGTTAATCCTATGTGGCGGGGGGTCGAGACCCAGTACTTC. It codes for CASSVNPMWRGVETQYF.

V is TRBV30 and J is TRBJ2-3; D gene unclear. Trimming took off 1 base at V and 2 bases at J, with 10 bases between the two ends. CDR3 length: 14 amino acids. The germline V gene has CDR1 GTSNPN and CDR2 SVGIG (reference sequence). CDR3 amino acids: CAWSGRRTTDTQYF. The CDR3 region has the DNA TGTGCCTGGAGTGGACGGCGGACCACAGATACGCAGTATTTT.

The V call is TRBV6-2 or TRBV6-3, the J call TRBJ1-1, with no clear D. Deletions cut 7 bases from V and 7 bases from J, with 10 bases between. Germline loops: CDR1 MNHEY, CDR2 SVGEGT. The CDR3 extends over 11 amino acids. Here the CDR3 DNA reads TGTGCCAGCACAATGGGATTTGAAGCTTTCTTT. This codes for CASTMGFEAFF.

This sequence joins TRBV23-1 and TRBJ1-2; D possibly corresponds to TRBD1 (5 bases). TRBV23-1 is treated as an ORF (open reading frame) with a function not yet certain. The CDR3 is 14 amino acids. The V end was cut by 3 bases, the J end by 6 bases, with 14 bases between. CDR3 loop: CASSQPTAGNGYTF. CDR3 sequence (DNA): TGCGCCAGCAGTCAGCCGACAGCGGGAAATGGCTACACCTTC.

The CDR3, as DNA: TGTGCCTGGAGTGGCCCGGGGGCAAACAGCAATCAGCCCCAGCATTTT. This translates into CAWSGPGANSNQPQHF. The chain joins TRBV30 to TRBJ1-5, with D possibly matching TRBD1 (6 bases). Trimming removed 1 base from V and 1 base from J, with 14 bases in between. The germline V gene has CDR1 GTSNPN and CDR2 SVGIG (reference sequence). CDR3 size: 16 residues.

This clonotype has a single count. This chain uses TRBV29-1 with TRBJ1-2; D is uncertain. This CDR3 is 15 amino acids long. Trimming left V 2 bases short and J 8 bases short, with 21 bases between. Germline CDR1 is SQVTM and CDR2 is ANQGSEA. The CDR3 reads CSVEKALWVSGGYTF. In DNA form, the CDR3 reads TGCAGCGTTGAAAAAGCCTTATGGGTCTCTGGGGGCTACACCTTC.

The rearrangement uses TRBV5-1 and TRBJ2-7; 7 bases are a match to TRBD1. J lost 6 bases, V lost 4 bases, and 7 bases had no gene match. This CDR3 is built from 13 residues. Germline CDR1 is SGHRS and CDR2 is YFSETQ. CDR3 residues: CASSLDRVGEQYF. CDR3 nucleotides: TGCGCCAGCAGCCTTGACAGGGTCGGCGAGCAGTACTTC. Full variable domain (outside the CDR3, taken from reference TRBV5-1 and TRBJ2-7): KAGVTQTPRYLIKTRGQQVTLSCSPISGHRSVSWYQQTPGQGLQFLFEYFSETQRNKGNFPGRFSGRQFSNSRSEMNVSTLELGDSALYLCASSLDRVGEQYFGPGTRLTVT.